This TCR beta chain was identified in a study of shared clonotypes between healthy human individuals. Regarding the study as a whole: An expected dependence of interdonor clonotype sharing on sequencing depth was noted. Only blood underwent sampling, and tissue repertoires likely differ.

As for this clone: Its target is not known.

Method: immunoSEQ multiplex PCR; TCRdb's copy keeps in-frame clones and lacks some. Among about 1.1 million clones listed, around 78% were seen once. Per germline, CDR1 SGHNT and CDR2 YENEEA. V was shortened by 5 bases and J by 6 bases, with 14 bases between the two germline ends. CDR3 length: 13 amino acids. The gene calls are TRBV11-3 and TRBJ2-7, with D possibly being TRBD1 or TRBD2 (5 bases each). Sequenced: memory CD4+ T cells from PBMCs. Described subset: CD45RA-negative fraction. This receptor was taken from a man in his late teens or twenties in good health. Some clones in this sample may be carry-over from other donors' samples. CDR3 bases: TGTGCCAGCAGCCCCAGTGGGGGAGCCGAGCAGTACTTC. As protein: CASSPSGGAEQYF.